The source of this TCR beta chain is a study of CD8+ T cells in alopecia areata. Study as a whole: Severity scoring for treated patients was based on the percentage of affected scalp area. Study-wide results and limits: Lesional tissue from the scalp (especially in alopecia totalis/universalis) showed higher clonality than normal scalp. For patients receiving tofacitinib, scalp clonality and expanded CD8+ clones among the top 100 significantly decreased.

Specified treatment: oral pan-JAK inhibitor, 5-10 mg twice daily. Peripheral blood and lesional scalp punch biopsies were taken from alopecia areata patients. In the case of this clone: Its antigen is unknown.

RNA extraction and reverse transcription yielded cDNA as sequencing template. Measured with immunoSEQ multiplex PCR; TCRdb has only the in-frame clones, and not every one. The table includes 250,000 to 350,000 clones, 45% to 70% detected once. V was trimmed by 5 bases and J by 2 bases, leaving 10 bases between them. This CDR3 region has 13 residues. Looked up from germline, CDR1 is MDHEN and CDR2 is SYDVKM. This chain joins TRBV28 and TRBJ2-7; D may be TRBD2 (5 bases). The TCR sequence derives from a human donor with alopecia areata. Sequences were derived from CD4+ T cells sorted from blood, sampled at roughly week 52, from a patient treated with tofacitinib. The CDR3 nucleotides are TGTGCCAGCAGTCCCTCGGGGACCTACGAGCAGTACTTC. Protein product: CASSPSGTYEQYF.